A selection of T cell receptor beta chains follows, all from one sample in a study of T cell responses to AZD1222 COVID-19 vaccine. Produced via immunoSEQ multiplex PCR; TCRdb's table is partial and in-frame only. The data show fewer than 150,000 clones, more than 85% seen once. The sequencing used peripheral blood, collected on day 0 of AZD1222 vaccination. The receptors derive from an adult in good health. Each CDR3 is given with its conserved first and last residue. D genes are given only for firm matches. Size values are once, few and many counts, or a class for expanded clones, and some rows have none.

TRBV5-6,.,.,15,TRBJ1-3,CASSLGQGVGNTIYF,TGTGCCAGCAGCTTGGGGCAGGGTGTTGGAAACACCATATATTTT
TRBV7-2,.,.,15,TRBJ2-1,CASSLGANGVAEQFF,TGTGCCAGCAGCTTAGGGGCCAACGGGGTGGCGGAGCAGTTCTTC
TRBV29-1,.,.,13,TRBJ2-5,CSVVVPPQETQYF,TGCAGCGTTGTTGTACCTCCCCAAGAGACCCAGTACTTC
TRBV12-5,TRBD2,.,14,TRBJ2-3,CASGGLAGTDTQYF,TGTGCTAGTGGCGGACTAGCGGGCACAGATACGCAGTATTTT
TRBV27,.,.,16,TRBJ1-2,CASSSPSTGIINGYTF,TGTGCCAGCAGTTCCCCTTCTACCGGGATAATCAATGGCTACACCTTC
TRBV3-1/TRBV3-2,TRBD1,.,15,TRBJ1-3,CASSYRQGAGNTIYF,TGTGCCAGCAGCTACCGACAGGGCGCGGGAAACACCATATATTTT
TRBV19,TRBD1,.,14,TRBJ1-1,CASSYRGQGTEAFF,TGTGCCAGTAGTTACAGGGGGCAAGGCACTGAAGCTTTCTTT
TRBV4-1,.,.,20,TRBJ1-2,CASSQVGLAGRQARLYGYTF,TGCGCCAGCAGCCAAGTCGGCTTGGCGGGCCGACAGGCGCGCCTCTATGGCTACACCTTC
TRBV7-2,.,.,14,TRBJ1-1,CASSLGGDAVEAFF,TGTGCCAGCAGCTTAGGCGGGGATGCGGTTGAAGCTTTCTTT
TRBV27,.,.,14,TRBJ2-5,CASRSATGQETQYF,TGTGCCAGCAGAAGTGCAACAGGGCAAGAGACCCAGTACTTC
TRBV12-3/TRBV12-4,.,few,13,TRBJ1-1,CASSPLPRTEAFF,TGTGCCAGCAGCCCCTTACCAAGGACTGAAGCTTTCTTT
TRBV11-2,.,.,14,TRBJ2-5,CASSLTGLQETQYF,TGTGCCAGCAGCTTAACGGGACTCCAAGAGACCCAGTACTTC
TRBV30,TRBD2,.,18,TRBJ2-3,CAWSVPLYSGSRTDTQYF,TGTGCCTGGAGTGTACCCCTTTATAGCGGGAGCCGCACAGATACGCAGTATTTT
TRBV27,TRBD1,.,15,TRBJ2-3,CASSFRDRGADTQYF,TGTGCCAGCAGTTTTAGGGACAGGGGTGCAGATACGCAGTATTTT